This entry describes one T cell receptor (beta chain). This specimen comes from a study of Ad26.COV2.S vaccination and SARS-CoV-2 variants. CDR3 size: 13 residues. Per the germline V gene, CDR1 is SGHAT and CDR2 is FQNNGV. V lost 4 bases, J lost 0 bases, and 7 bases lay in between. Only in-frame clones appear in the TCRdb table, and some are missing; sequencing was by immunoSEQ multiplex PCR. The sample has about 350,000 clones, 70% to 90% seen once. Treatment indicated: 15 to 20 received Ad26.COV2.S at low or high dose, single or two shots; about 5 received placebo; per-sample allocation not given. Sample collection was performed on day 63 after the first vaccine or placebo injection.

The chain joins TRBV11-2 to TRBJ2-7; D gene ambiguous. This receptor was taken from a person aged 18-60 years who received the Ad26.COV2.S COVID-19 vaccine or a placebo. Sequenced material: peripheral blood, taken in a trial of Ad26.COV2.S vaccine versus placebo. The CDR3 DNA follows: TGTGCCAGCAGCTCAACCACCTCCTACGAGCAGTACTTC. It is translated as CASSSTTSYEQYF.